The rows below give T cell receptor beta chains drawn from one sample of a study of blood T cell repertoires in COVID-19. Repertoires were generated with immunoSEQ multiplex PCR, while TCRdb's copy carries only in-frame clones and drops some. Among about 270,000 clones listed, roughly 88% were seen once. The specimen sequenced was PBMCs or T cells enriched from blood (not recorded which). These receptors all stem from a woman in her 30s who had recovered from COVID-19. Both conserved end residues are part of each CDR3. The D gene is left open where the match is weak. Size tells how often a clone was seen (once, few, many) or the class of an expanded clone, and some rows leave it out.

j_call d_call v_call clone_size cdr3_aa cdr3_nt
TRBJ2-5 . TRBV4-1 . CASSLSNQETQYF TGCGCCAGCAGCCTAAGCAACCAAGAGACCCAGTACTTC
TRBJ1-1 . TRBV6-2/TRBV6-3 few CASSYFRGLGTEAFF TGTGCCAGCAGTTATTTTAGAGGGTTGGGCACTGAAGCTTTCTTT
TRBJ2-7 . TRBV28 . CASSSRTEEDYEQYF TGTGCCAGCAGTTCCAGGACAGAAGAGGACTACGAGCAGTACTTC
TRBJ1-2 . TRBV6-6 . CASSYSADIPYGYTF TGTGCCAGCAGTTATAGCGCAGACATACCTTATGGCTACACCTTC
TRBJ2-7 TRBD2 TRBV14 . CASSQQISGSRYEQYF TGTGCCAGCAGCCAACAAATTAGCGGGAGTCGGTACGAGCAGTACTTC
TRBJ1-2 . TRBV11-2 . CASSRWTASNYGYTF TGTGCCAGCAGCCGTTGGACAGCGTCGAACTATGGCTACACCTTC
TRBJ1-4 . TRBV18 . CASSPVTPVSDEKLFF TGTGCCAGCTCACCCGTAACTCCCGTGAGTGATGAAAAACTGTTTTTT
TRBJ1-1 . TRBV30 . CAWGYGNTEAFF TGTGCCTGGGGCTACGGGAACACTGAAGCTTTCTTT
TRBJ1-4 TRBD1 TRBV19 . CASSTTGGRNEKLFF TGTGCCAGTAGCACGACAGGGGGCAGGAATGAAAAACTGTTTTTT
TRBJ1-5 TRBD1 TRBV7-8 . CASSPRDRNQPQHF TGTGCCAGCAGCCCCCGGGACAGAAATCAGCCCCAGCATTTT
TRBJ1-2 . TRBV7-2 few CASSLAARGGGYTF TGTGCCAGCAGCTTAGCTGCCCGCGGAGGTGGCTACACCTTC
TRBJ2-3 TRBD2 TRBV28 . CASGTSGSATADTQYF TGTGCCAGCGGTACTAGCGGGAGCGCTACGGCAGATACGCAGTATTTT
TRBJ1-6 TRBD1 TRBV18 . CASSQQSTGRNMNSPLHF TGTGCCAGCTCCCAACAGTCGACAGGGAGGAATATGAATTCACCCCTCCACTTT
TRBJ1-6 TRBD1 TRBV30 few CAWRFPDRVNSPLHF TGTGCCTGGAGATTTCCGGACAGGGTTAATTCACCCCTCCACTTT
TRBJ2-7 . TRBV30 few CAWSSGGTSYEQYF TGTGCCTGGAGTAGTGGCGGGACCTCCTACGAGCAGTACTTC
TRBJ1-2 . TRBV4-3 . CASNSGTSYGYTF TGCGCCAGCAATTCCGGGACAAGTTATGGCTACACCTTC
TRBJ1-4 TRBD1 TRBV30 . CAWSGGRGPNEKLFF TGTGCCTGGAGTGGGGGAAGGGGGCCTAATGAAAAACTGTTTTTT
TRBJ2-7 . TRBV7-9 . CASSSEPFLEQYF TGTGCCAGCAGCTCAGAACCCTTCTTGGAGCAGTACTTC
TRBJ1-2 . TRBV5-1 . CASSLVQARDGYTF TGCGCCAGCAGCTTGGTTCAGGCGCGTGATGGCTACACCTTC
TRBJ2-1 TRBD2 TRBV28 . CASSPTSGDHNEQFF TGTGCCAGCAGTCCCACTAGCGGGGACCACAATGAGCAGTTCTTC
TRBJ2-7 . TRBV27 . CASSPAGGSEQYF TGTGCCAGCAGTCCAGCCGGAGGGAGCGAGCAGTACTTC
TRBJ2-1 . TRBV5-5 . CASSFLGSVEQFF TGTGCCAGCAGCTTCCTCGGGTCGGTTGAGCAGTTCTTC